These 5 T cell receptor beta chains originate from one sample sequenced in a study of CD8 T cells in ankylosing spondylitis. TCRdb fed the 5' RACE reads into MiXCR, producing one record per CDR3 protein. The sample has around 150,000 distinct CDR3 sequences, just under 7.5% seen once. Sequenced: blood, either unsorted or a sorted T cell fraction (not recorded which). The receptor set was obtained from a female donor with ankylosing spondylitis or in good health (not recorded which).

The chain employs TRBV30 and TRBJ1-5; 10 nucleotides match TRBD1. The CDR3 length is 16 residues. The ends lost 5 bases at V and 4 bases at J; junction bases unmatched: 11. CDR1 and CDR2 from the germline V gene are GTSNPN and SVGIG (reference sequence). The CDR3 nucleotides read TGTGCCTGGCCGGGGACAGGGGTAAAGGAAAATCAGCCCCAGCATTTT. Its translation: CAWPGTGVKENQPQHF.

This clonotype showed up many times. DNA for the CDR3: TGCAGTGCTAGGGGTATCGGAGTCAATCAGCCCCAGCATTTT. It codes for CSARGIGVNQPQHF. The chain recombines TRBV20-1 with TRBJ1-5; D is uncertain. The CDR3 consists of 14 residues. V was trimmed by 3 bases and J by 3 bases, leaving 12 bases between them. CDR1 and CDR2 (germline): DFQATT, SNEGSKA (reference sequence).

This clonotype came up many times. This chain links TRBV7-2 with TRBJ1-3; possible D gene TRBD1, 6 bases. The CDR3 runs 14 residues. Germline V lookup: CDR1 SGHTA, CDR2 FQGNSA. The V and J ends lost 8 bases and 4 bases respectively, with 15 bases between them. CDR3 sequence (DNA): TGTGCCAGCCACAGAGGGGGAGACGGAAACACCATATATTTT. This encodes CASHRGGDGNTIYF.

This chain links TRBV7-2 with TRBJ1-3; 8 nucleotides align to TRBD1. J was trimmed by 4 bases and V by 2 bases; bases with no gene match: 7. Germline CDR1 SGHTA, CDR2 FQGNSA. This CDR3 is built from 16 residues. The CDR3 region has the DNA TGTGCCAGCAGCTTAATGGTCGGACAGGGCGGAAACACCATATATTTT. Translated, it gives CASSLMVGQGGNTIYF.

This clonotype was detected many times. The chain carries TRBV5-1 and TRBJ1-2, with D possibly matching TRBD1 (6 bases). The V gene's germline CDR1 is SGHRS and CDR2 YFSETQ. The CDR3 extends over 15 amino acids. V lost 4 bases to trimming and J lost 2 bases, with 15 bases between them. The CDR3 sequence is CASSASDSRNYGYTF. CDR3 sequence (DNA): TGCGCCAGCAGCGCCTCGGACAGCCGAAACTATGGCTACACCTTC.